The 30 T cell receptor beta chains presented below share a single source sample, sequenced in a study of CD8 T cells in ankylosing spondylitis. Their cognate antigens are unknown. MiXCR, applied by TCRdb to the 5' RACE reads, yields one record per CDR3 protein. The table lists around 540,000 distinct CDR3 sequences, about an eighth of them singletons. General study results and limits: What seemed typical of ankylosing spondylitis blood was a TCR beta motif built from roughly eight highly homologous variants.

Sequencing was done on a sample of blood, either unsorted or a sorted T cell fraction (not recorded which). The source of these receptors is a male donor with ankylosing spondylitis.

This clonotype was counted ten times or more. This chain joins TRBV24-1 and TRBJ2-6; D gene unclear. V was pared by 0 bases and J by 0 bases, with 11 bases between. The CDR3 consists of 18 residues. Germline CDR1 KGHDR, CDR2 SFDVKD. CDR3 residues: CATSDLRTDHSGANVLTF. For the CDR3, the DNA is TGTGCCACCAGTGATTTGCGGACCGACCACTCTGGGGCCAACGTCCTGACTTTC.

This clonotype was recorded a few times. The chain links TRBV10-3 to TRBJ2-1, with a tentative D call TRBD2 (5 bases). Germline values: CDR1 ENHRY, CDR2 SYGVKD. This CDR3 has 13 residues. V was cut by 6 bases and J by 3 bases, with 9 bases left in between. CDR3 region: CAIRDGIYNEQFF. CDR3 DNA sequence: TGTGCCATCAGGGACGGGATCTACAATGAGCAGTTCTTC.

This clonotype was recorded a few times. This chain links TRBV15 with TRBJ2-2; D gene ambiguous. V lost 5 bases and J lost 4, with 11 bases in between. Per the germline V gene, CDR1 is LNHNV and CDR2 is YYDKDF (reference sequence). This CDR3 is built from 14 residues. CDR3 in amino acids: CATSLRTVTGELFF. The CDR3 region has the DNA TGTGCCACCAGCTTGCGGACGGTCACCGGGGAGCTGTTTTTT.

The gene calls are TRBV10-2 and TRBJ2-5; 7 bases line up with TRBD2. V shed 2 bases, J shed 7 bases, and the junction held 7 bases outside the gene matches. Germline V CDR1 and CDR2: WSHSY, SAAADI. CDR3 size: 14 residues. Written as DNA, the CDR3 is TGCGCCAGCAGTGAGCGGTCCTGGGGGGGGACCCAGTACTTC. Its translation: CASSERSWGGTQYF.

This clonotype was detected a few times. V usage is TRBV20-1 and J usage is TRBJ2-2; 10 positions agree with TRBD2. CDR1 and CDR2 (germline): DFQATT, SNEGSKA (reference sequence). With V trimmed by 1 base and J by 0 bases, 5 bases remained unmatched. The CDR3 consists of 17 residues. The CDR3 here is CSARGISGRSNTGELFF. The CDR3 DNA follows: TGCAGTGCTAGAGGGATTAGCGGGAGGTCGAACACCGGGGAGCTGTTTTTT.

Ten or more counts support this clonotype. The V and J genes are TRBV2 and TRBJ2-5, with D possibly matching TRBD1 (5 bases). The CDR3 contains 13 residues. Per the germline V gene, CDR1 is SNHLY and CDR2 is FYNNEI. The V end lost 5 bases, the J end lost 4 bases, and 11 bases lay between the germline ends. CDR3 protein: CASSRGRVETQYF. CDR3 nucleotides: TGTGCCAGCAGTAGGGGCAGGGTAGAGACCCAGTACTTC.

The J gene is TRBJ1-1, the V gene TRBV5-1; weak D call: TRBD1 (5 bases). This CDR3 region has 14 residues. The germline V and J ends were trimmed by 5 bases and 1 base, with 12 bases remaining between them. Per germline, CDR1 SGHRS and CDR2 YFSETQ. CDR3 sequence: CASSTGGENTEAFF. The CDR3 nucleotides read TGCGCCAGCAGTACTGGGGGAGAGAACACTGAAGCTTTCTTT.

V usage is TRBV29-1 and J usage is TRBJ1-1; no definite D call. The CDR3 loop spans 12 amino acids. V shed 6 bases and J shed 4 bases, with 12 bases lying between them. The V gene's germline CDR1 is SQVTM and CDR2 ANQGSEA. Here the CDR3 DNA reads TGCAGCGTCGCCTCAACTGTCACTGAAGCTTTCTTT. It is translated as CSVASTVTEAFF.

This clonotype has at least ten counts. This chain joins TRBV7-9 and TRBJ1-1, with D uncertain. Germline CDR1 SEHNR, CDR2 FQNEAQ (reference sequence). With 1 base removed from V and 1 base from J, the gap between germline ends came to 7 bases. The CDR3 covers 14 residues. The CDR3 protein is CASSLVRENTEAFF. The CDR3 DNA reads as TGTGCCAGCAGCTTAGTTAGAGAGAACACTGAAGCTTTCTTT.

Only a few counts were recorded for this clonotype. V is TRBV27 and J is TRBJ2-7; D may be TRBD2 (6 bases). Germline CDR1 reads MNHEY; CDR2 reads SMNVEV (reference sequence). The CDR3 length is 11 residues. The ends were cut back, 7 bases at V and 3 bases at J, with 7 bases in the middle. The CDR3 reads CASMRGYEQYF. The CDR3 region has the DNA TGTGCCAGCATGCGGGGCTACGAGCAGTACTTC.

This clonotype was picked up a small number of times. The chain carries TRBV7-9 and TRBJ2-1; D is perhaps TRBD2 (6 bases). CDR3 length equals 14 residues. Germline CDR1 is SEHNR and CDR2 is FQNEAQ (reference sequence). V lost 3 bases, J lost 8 bases, and 14 bases lay in between. CDR3 region: CASSLGTRRDEQFF. CDR3 bases: TGTGCCAGCAGCTTGGGAACTCGGAGGGATGAGCAGTTCTTC. Full variable domain (missing parts from reference TRBV7-9 and TRBJ2-1): DTGVSQNPRHKITKRGQNVTFRCDPISEHNRLYWYRQTLGQGPEFLTYFQNEAQLEKSRLLSDRFSAERPKGSFSTLEIQRTEQGDSAMYLCASSLGTRRDEQFFGPGTRLTVL.

This clonotype was counted a few times. The rearrangement joins TRBV12-3 or TRBV12-4 to TRBJ1-5, with a weak D call TRBD1 (5 bases). CDR3 size: 14 residues. The ends were cut back, 3 bases at V and 6 bases at J, with 12 bases in the middle. This CDR3 is CASSFGGGSQPQHF. In DNA, the CDR3 is TGTGCCAGCAGTTTCGGGGGGGGTAGTCAGCCCCAGCATTTT.

The V call is TRBV7-9, the J call TRBJ2-1, with 10 bases identical to TRBD2. The CDR3 has 17 residues. V lost 1 base to trimming and J lost 8 bases; unmatched junction nucleotides: 11. The V gene's germline CDR1 is SEHNR and CDR2 FQNEAQ (reference sequence). CDR3 in amino acids: CASSLGGPSGSLDEQFF. CDR3 coding DNA: TGTGCCAGCAGCTTAGGGGGTCCTAGCGGGAGCCTCGATGAGCAGTTCTTC.

The chain couples TRBV20-1 to TRBJ2-1, with 9 bases matching TRBD2. Germline V lookup: CDR1 DFQATT, CDR2 SNEGSKA (reference sequence). There are 14 residues in the CDR3. The junction had 3 bases not matched to a gene; V was cut back by 1 base and J by 5 bases. CDR3 in amino acids: CSARASGRNNEQFF. CDR3 sequence (DNA): TGCAGTGCTAGAGCCAGCGGGAGGAACAATGAGCAGTTCTTC.

V is TRBV27 and J is TRBJ2-1, with TRBD2 as a possible D gene (6 bases). Germline CDR1 is MNHEY and CDR2 is SMNVEV (reference sequence). V shed 6 bases and J shed 5 bases, with 14 bases lying between them. This CDR3 has 14 amino acids. This CDR3 reads CASRRAGTHNEQFF. For the CDR3, the DNA is TGTGCCAGCAGACGAGCCGGGACTCACAATGAGCAGTTCTTC.

The V call is TRBV27, the J call TRBJ1-1, with D possibly matching TRBD1 (5 bases). V gave up 5 bases and J gave up 3 bases, with 10 bases separating them. Germline values: CDR1 MNHEY, CDR2 SMNVEV (reference sequence). This CDR3 spans 13 amino acids. The chain's CDR3 is CASSLRQHTEAFF. The CDR3 region has the DNA TGTGCCAGCAGTCTCCGACAGCACACTGAAGCTTTCTTT.

This clonotype was detected only once. J is TRBJ1-6 and V is TRBV30, with 7 bases matching TRBD1. Germline values: CDR1 GTSNPN, CDR2 SVGIG (reference sequence). There are 14 residues in the CDR3. Germline trimming cut 3 bases from V and 9 bases from J; bases unmatched to any gene: 8. The CDR3 protein is CAWSYTGVGSPLHF. DNA of the CDR3: TGTGCCTGGAGCTATACAGGGGTCGGTTCACCCCTCCACTTT. The full variable domain, with the rest looked up from reference TRBV30 and TRBJ1-6, is SQTIHQWPATLVQPVGSPLSLECTVEGTSNPNLYWYRQAAGRGLQLLFYSVGIGQISSEVPQNLSASRPQDRQFILSSKKLLLSDSGFYLCAWSYTGVGSPLHFGNGTRLTVT.

This rearrangement joins TRBV7-6 to TRBJ2-3, with D possibly matching TRBD1 (6 bases). Germline V CDR1 and CDR2: SGHVS, FNYEAQ. Between the trimmed V and J ends, which lost 3 bases and 2 bases, there was a span of 12 bases. The CDR3 length is 15 residues. The CDR3 DNA is TGTGCCAGCAGCTTCGACCAGGGGTTCACAGATACGCAGTATTTT. Protein sequence: CASSFDQGFTDTQYF. Full variable domain (outside the CDR3, taken from reference TRBV7-6 and TRBJ2-3): GAGVSQSPRYKVTKRGQDVALRCDPISGHVSLYWYRQALGQGPEFLTYFNYEAQQDKSGLPNDRFSAERPEGSISTLTIQRTEQRDSAMYRCASSFDQGFTDTQYFGPGTRLTVL.

In this sample, this clonotype turned up a few times. The chain links TRBV5-1 to TRBJ2-1; D perhaps matches TRBD2 (6 bases). Between the trimmed V and J ends, which lost 4 bases and 0 bases, there was a span of 14 bases. The germline V gene encodes CDR1 SGHRS and CDR2 YFSETQ. The CDR3 is made up of 16 amino acids. The CDR3, as DNA: TGCGCCAGCAGCCCCTGGACTACTAGCTCCTACAATGAGCAGTTCTTC. The encoded protein is CASSPWTTSSYNEQFF.

The sample holds a few counts of this clonotype. The chain recombines TRBV5-4 with TRBJ2-3; no reliable D call. V was clipped by 4 bases and J by 1 base, with 10 bases between them. The CDR3 sequence is 14 residues long. Looked up from germline, CDR1 is SGHNT and CDR2 is YYREEE (reference sequence). The CDR3 sequence: CASSSSKGTDTQYF. DNA of the CDR3: TGTGCCAGCAGCAGCAGTAAGGGCACAGATACGCAGTATTTT. Looking up the rest from reference TRBV5-4 and TRBJ2-3 gives the full variable domain: ETGVTQSPTHLIKTRGQQVTLRCSSQSGHNTVSWYQQALGQGPQFIFQYYREEENGRGNFPPRFSGLQFPNYSSELNVNALELDDSALYLCASSSSKGTDTQYFGPGTRLTVL.

This clonotype was seen repeatedly, ten times or more. This sequence joins TRBV5-6 and TRBJ2-1; D remains ambiguous. CDR1 SGHDT and CDR2 YYEEEE come from the germline V gene. V lost 3 bases and J lost 4, with 5 bases in between. The CDR3 is made up of 12 amino acids. The CDR3, as DNA: TGTGCCAGCAGCTCCTATTACAATGAGCAGTTCTTC. As protein: CASSSYYNEQFF.

The chain recombines TRBV18 with TRBJ2-7; possibly TRBD1 for D (6 bases). Between the trimmed V and J ends, which lost 1 base and 5 bases, there was a span of 12 bases. The CDR3 is 14 amino acids. CDR1 is KGHSH and CDR2 is LQKENI in the germline V gene. The CDR3 sequence is CASSPLTGLDEQYF. Written as DNA, the CDR3 is TGTGCCAGCTCACCACTGACAGGTCTCGACGAGCAGTACTTC.

This clonotype was counted between two and nine times. The genes are TRBV29-1 and TRBJ2-3, with D perhaps assigned TRBD1 or TRBD2 (5 bases each). CDR3 length: 13 residues. CDR1 and CDR2 from the germline V gene are SQVTM and ANQGSEA. V shed 4 bases and J shed 4 bases, with 12 bases lying between them. Here the CDR3 reads CSVVRGEADTQYF. DNA for the CDR3: TGCAGCGTTGTGAGGGGAGAAGCAGATACGCAGTATTTT.

The chain couples TRBV6-1 to TRBJ2-1; 7 bases match TRBD2. Germline CDR1 MNHNS, CDR2 SASEGT. V shed 0 bases and J 6 bases; nucleotides not matched to a gene: 11. The CDR3 sequence is 17 residues long. The CDR3 reads CASSEALREEKGNEQFF. The CDR3 DNA reads TGTGCCAGCAGTGAAGCGCTTCGGGAGGAAAAGGGCAATGAGCAGTTCTTC.

Only a few counts were recorded for this clonotype. The V call is TRBV3-1, the J call TRBJ1-1; 7 bases line up with TRBD1. The CDR3 has 14 amino acids. Germline CDR1 is LGHDT and CDR2 is YNNKEL (reference sequence). The V and J ends lost 3 bases and 6 bases, in that order; junction bases with no gene match: 7. The CDR3 loop is CASSHPRQGAEAFF. The CDR3 nucleotides read TGTGCCAGCAGCCATCCGCGACAGGGAGCTGAAGCTTTCTTT.

The chain recombines TRBV7-9 with TRBJ2-5; the D gene could be TRBD1 or TRBD2 (5 bases each). This CDR3 contains 11 residues. The germline CDR1 and CDR2 sequences are SEHNR and FQNEAQ (reference sequence). V dropped 6 bases and J dropped 5 bases, with 7 bases sitting between them. CDR3 sequence: CASRGDETQYF. Written as DNA, the CDR3 is TGTGCCAGCAGGGGGGATGAGACCCAGTACTTC. Together with reference TRBV7-9 and TRBJ2-5, the CDR3 gives the full variable domain: DTGVSQNPRHKITKRGQNVTFRCDPISEHNRLYWYRQTLGQGPEFLTYFQNEAQLEKSRLLSDRFSAERPKGSFSTLEIQRTEQGDSAMYLCASRGDETQYFGPGTRLLVL.

Only a few counts were recorded for this clonotype. J is TRBJ1-5 and V is TRBV3-1, with D possibly TRBD1 on 6 matching bases. CDR1 is LGHDT, CDR2 YNNKEL, per germline (reference sequence). The CDR3 covers 14 residues. V gave up 3 bases and J gave up 6 bases, with 12 bases separating them. CDR3 sequence (DNA): TGTGCCAGCAGCCAGGACAGCGTCCGTCAGCCCCAGCATTTT. Amino acids: CASSQDSVRQPQHF.

The J gene is TRBJ1-5, the V gene TRBV2; D is unclear. CDR1 and CDR2 (germline): SNHLY, FYNNEI. V lost 3 bases, J lost 3 bases, and 18 bases lay in between. The CDR3 loop spans 17 amino acids. The CDR3 protein is CASSDVGNSSPNQPQHF. The CDR3, as DNA: TGTGCCAGCAGTGATGTAGGAAACAGTTCTCCCAATCAGCCCCAGCATTTT.

This chain joins TRBV6-5 and TRBJ1-5; no definite D call. Germline values: CDR1 MNHEY, CDR2 SVGAGI. The CDR3 extends over 15 amino acids. The V end lost 0 bases, the J end lost 3 bases, and 9 bases lay between the germline ends. CDR3 nucleotide sequence: TGTGCCAGCAGTTACTCAGAACATCTCAATCAGCCCCAGCATTTT. It translates to CASSYSEHLNQPQHF.

The V and J genes are TRBV5-1 and TRBJ2-1, with a tentative D call TRBD2 (6 bases). Trimming left V 0 bases short and J 5 bases short, with 15 bases between. Germline V gives CDR1 SGHRS, CDR2 YFSETQ. CDR3 length equals 16 residues. The CDR3 here is CASSLVSLAANNEQFF. CDR3 nucleotide sequence: TGCGCCAGCAGCTTGGTTTCGTTAGCGGCAAACAATGAGCAGTTCTTC.